This T cell receptor beta chain emerged from a study of blood T cells in healthy people across ages. PCR was performed a second time for 7 to 11 cycles using a sample-barcoded 5' primer and a J-beta primer mix. TCRdb passed the 5' RACE reads through MiXCR, listing each CDR3 protein once. Counted here are about 780,000 distinct CDR3 sequences, more than 25% occurring once; the ten biggest clones make up around 2.9%. With 5 bases clipped from V and 2 bases from J, the junction kept 6 bases outside the gene matches. The CDR3 extends over 16 amino acids. These same records also appear under a second study, on T cells of mothers and their children. Turning to that study: Related mother-child pairs shared marginally more repertoire than unrelated pairs, though not significantly.

This chain joins TRBV12-3 or TRBV12-4 and TRBJ2-4; 10 nucleotides agree with TRBD1. The specimen was blood. The TCR originated in a boy aged 5-17 years in good health. CDR3 loop: CASSTTGGAPKNIQYF. The CDR3 DNA follows: TGTGCCAGCAGTACGACAGGGGGCGCCCCCAAAAACATTCAGTACTTC.